These T cell receptor beta chains were read from a single sample in a study of shared clonotypes between healthy human individuals. The repertoire was sequenced with immunoSEQ multiplex PCR; TCRdb's copy has only in-frame clones and lacks some. The sample shows 600,000 or so clones, around 96% of them seen only once. The sequenced material came from naive CD8+ T cells sorted from blood. The receptor source for this set is a woman in her 30s in good health. Each CDR3 is given with its conserved first and last residue. Each record gives: CDR3 protein, CDR3 DNA, V gene, J gene, clone size, D gene. D genes are given only for firm matches. A clone size is listed for some rows: how often the clone was seen (once, few, many), or a class if it is expanded.

CDR3aa: CASTEDLYSGNTIYF
CDR3nt: TGTGCCAGTACTGAAGACTTATACTCTGGAAACACCATATATTTT
v_gene: TRBV19
j_gene: TRBJ1-3
abundance: .
d_gene: .

CDR3aa: CASSPDSNEQFF
CDR3nt: TGTGCCAGCAGCCCCGACTCTAATGAGCAGTTCTTC
v_gene: TRBV7-9
j_gene: TRBJ2-1
abundance: .
d_gene: .

CDR3aa: CASSFSGTSGYNEQFF
CDR3nt: TGTGCCAGCAGCTTCTCCGGGACTAGCGGCTACAATGAGCAGTTCTTC
v_gene: TRBV6-6
j_gene: TRBJ2-1
abundance: .
d_gene: TRBD2

CDR3aa: CASWGLGQGPNRQYF
CDR3nt: TGTGCCAGCTGGGGTTTGGGACAGGGGCCGAACCGGCAGTATTTT
v_gene: TRBV21-1
j_gene: TRBJ2-3
abundance: .
d_gene: .

CDR3aa: CSGSDSLNQPQHF
CDR3nt: TGCAGCGGGTCCGACAGCCTCAATCAGCCCCAGCATTTT
v_gene: TRBV29-1
j_gene: TRBJ1-5
abundance: .
d_gene: .

CDR3aa: CASSDATASGYTF
CDR3nt: TGTGCCAGCAGTGACGCCACCGCAAGTGGCTACACCTTC
v_gene: TRBV2
j_gene: TRBJ1-2
abundance: .
d_gene: .

CDR3aa: CASSGPGLLSGNTIYF
CDR3nt: TGTGCCAGCAGTGGGCCGGGACTTCTCTCTGGAAACACCATATATTTT
v_gene: TRBV28
j_gene: TRBJ1-3
abundance: .
d_gene: .

CDR3aa: CASSELEGVNSPLHF
CDR3nt: TGTGCCAGCAGTGAATTAGAAGGGGTGAATTCACCCCTCCACTTT
v_gene: TRBV25-1
j_gene: TRBJ1-6
abundance: .
d_gene: .

CDR3aa: CASRTSGYEQYF
CDR3nt: TGTGCCAGTAGAACTAGCGGATACGAGCAGTACTTC
v_gene: TRBV27
j_gene: TRBJ2-7
abundance: once
d_gene: TRBD2

CDR3aa: CASSHLTGTIFYEQYF
CDR3nt: TGTGCCAGCAGCCACCTTACCGGGACTATCTTCTACGAGCAGTACTTC
v_gene: TRBV14
j_gene: TRBJ2-7
abundance: .
d_gene: TRBD2

CDR3aa: CASSPHSYEQYF
CDR3nt: TGTGCCAGCAGTCCCCATTCCTACGAGCAGTACTTC
v_gene: TRBV28
j_gene: TRBJ2-7
abundance: .
d_gene: .

CDR3aa: CASSYGETQYF
CDR3nt: TGTGCCAGCAGCTACGGAGAGACCCAGTACTTC
v_gene: TRBV27
j_gene: TRBJ2-5
abundance: .
d_gene: .

CDR3aa: CASSYVLAGVYEQYF
CDR3nt: TGTGCCAGCAGTTACGTGCTAGCGGGAGTATACGAGCAGTACTTC
v_gene: TRBV6-6
j_gene: TRBJ2-7
abundance: .
d_gene: TRBD2

CDR3aa: CASSAGLAGAYSSYNEQFF
CDR3nt: TGTGCCAGCAGCGCGGGACTAGCGGGGGCCTACAGCTCCTACAATGAGCAGTTCTTC
v_gene: TRBV5-8
j_gene: TRBJ2-1
abundance: .
d_gene: TRBD2

CDR3aa: CASSFGQATNEKLFF
CDR3nt: TGTGCCAGCAGCTTTGGACAGGCAACTAATGAAAAACTGTTTTTT
v_gene: TRBV7-8
j_gene: TRBJ1-4
abundance: .
d_gene: TRBD1

CDR3aa: CASSESGFGNTIYF
CDR3nt: TGTGCCAGCAGTGAATCAGGGTTTGGAAACACCATATATTTT
v_gene: TRBV2
j_gene: TRBJ1-3
abundance: .
d_gene: .

CDR3aa: CASRLVRQPQHF
CDR3nt: TGTGCAAGTCGCTTGGTCAGACAGCCCCAGCATTTT
v_gene: TRBV12-2
j_gene: TRBJ1-5
abundance: .
d_gene: .

CDR3aa: CASSPWGEGSSGNTIYF
CDR3nt: TGTGCCAGCAGCCCCTGGGGTGAGGGAAGCTCTGGAAACACCATATATTTT
v_gene: TRBV7-9
j_gene: TRBJ1-3
abundance: .
d_gene: .

CDR3aa: CASSLGGEEQYF
CDR3nt: TGTGCCAGCAGCTTGGGGGGGGAAGAGCAGTACTTC
v_gene: TRBV5-4
j_gene: TRBJ2-7
abundance: .
d_gene: .

CDR3aa: CASRLFATNEKLFF
CDR3nt: TGTGCCAGCAGACTATTTGCAACTAATGAAAAACTGTTTTTT
v_gene: TRBV6-6
j_gene: TRBJ1-4
abundance: .
d_gene: .

CDR3aa: CASSLALGAYEQYF
CDR3nt: TGTGCCAGCAGCTTAGCGTTGGGAGCCTACGAGCAGTACTTC
v_gene: TRBV11-2
j_gene: TRBJ2-7
abundance: .
d_gene: .

CDR3aa: CASSYGAGGAYNEQFF
CDR3nt: TGTGCCAGCAGTTACGGGGCGGGCGGGGCCTACAATGAGCAGTTCTTC
v_gene: TRBV27
j_gene: TRBJ2-1
abundance: .
d_gene: .

CDR3aa: CAFRTGGYEQYF
CDR3nt: TGTGCCTTTAGGACAGGGGGCTACGAGCAGTACTTC
v_gene: TRBV30
j_gene: TRBJ2-7
abundance: once
d_gene: TRBD1

CDR3aa: CASRPGLVSSYEQYF
CDR3nt: TGTGCCAGCCGTCCGGGACTAGTGAGCTCCTACGAGCAGTACTTC
v_gene: TRBV4-2
j_gene: TRBJ2-7
abundance: .
d_gene: TRBD2

CDR3aa: CASSIRDKKETQYF
CDR3nt: TGTGCCAGTAGTATCAGGGACAAAAAAGAGACCCAGTACTTC
v_gene: TRBV19
j_gene: TRBJ2-5
abundance: .
d_gene: .

CDR3aa: CATGPSPYNEQFF
CDR3nt: TGTGCCACCGGGCCTTCCCCCTACAATGAGCAGTTCTTC
v_gene: TRBV19
j_gene: TRBJ2-1
abundance: .
d_gene: .

CDR3aa: CASSLVASAILTDTQYF
CDR3nt: TGTGCCAGCAGCTTGGTCGCTAGCGCAATACTCACAGATACGCAGTATTTT
v_gene: TRBV5-5
j_gene: TRBJ2-3
abundance: once
d_gene: .

CDR3aa: CAWSVGGYQYF
CDR3nt: TGTGCCTGGAGTGTGGGGGGATACCAGTACTTC
v_gene: TRBV30
j_gene: TRBJ2-5
abundance: .
d_gene: .

CDR3aa: CASSPDRGWHGYTF
CDR3nt: TGTGCCAGCAGTCCCGACCGAGGATGGCATGGCTACACCTTC
v_gene: TRBV14
j_gene: TRBJ1-2
abundance: .
d_gene: .

CDR3aa: CASSESLAGHDEQYF
CDR3nt: TGTGCCAGCAGTGAGTCACTGGCGGGTCACGACGAGCAGTACTTC
v_gene: TRBV2
j_gene: TRBJ2-7
abundance: .
d_gene: .

CDR3aa: CASSWGLLQETQYF
CDR3nt: TGTGCCAGCAGCTGGGGGCTCCTGCAAGAGACCCAGTACTTC
v_gene: TRBV7-8
j_gene: TRBJ2-5
abundance: once
d_gene: .

CDR3aa: CAAQDEGTGNSPLHF
CDR3nt: TGTGCCGCCCAGGACGAAGGGACAGGGAATTCACCCCTCCACTTT
v_gene: TRBV10-3
j_gene: TRBJ1-6
abundance: .
d_gene: TRBD1

CDR3aa: CASGYRGAYEQYF
CDR3nt: TGTGCCAGCGGCTATAGGGGAGCCTACGAGCAGTACTTC
v_gene: TRBV13
j_gene: TRBJ2-7
abundance: .
d_gene: .

CDR3aa: CASNRGQADTQYF
CDR3nt: TGTGCCAGCAACAGGGGGCAGGCAGATACGCAGTATTTT
v_gene: TRBV7-9
j_gene: TRBJ2-3
abundance: .
d_gene: TRBD1

CDR3aa: CSVEGPLGDNEQFF
CDR3nt: TGCAGCGTTGAAGGTCCCTTAGGGGACAATGAGCAGTTCTTC
v_gene: TRBV29-1
j_gene: TRBJ2-1
abundance: .
d_gene: .

CDR3aa: CSVEAATGELFF
CDR3nt: TGCAGCGTTGAAGCAGCTACCGGGGAGCTGTTTTTT
v_gene: TRBV29-1
j_gene: TRBJ2-2
abundance: .
d_gene: .

CDR3aa: CASSIGGMRRQETQYF
CDR3nt: TGTGCCAGTAGTATAGGGGGGATGAGACGCCAAGAGACCCAGTACTTC
v_gene: TRBV19
j_gene: TRBJ2-5
abundance: .
d_gene: .

CDR3aa: CASSGGDLDNEQFF
CDR3nt: TGTGCCAGCAGCGGAGGGGACCTAGACAATGAGCAGTTCTTC
v_gene: TRBV9
j_gene: TRBJ2-1
abundance: .
d_gene: .

CDR3aa: CASTGTEERETQYF
CDR3nt: TGCGCCAGCACAGGGACGGAGGAAAGGGAGACCCAGTACTTC
v_gene: TRBV5-1
j_gene: TRBJ2-5
abundance: .
d_gene: .

CDR3aa: CAWSVAGAGYTF
CDR3nt: TGTGCCTGGAGTGTAGCCGGGGCTGGCTACACCTTC
v_gene: TRBV30
j_gene: TRBJ1-2
abundance: .
d_gene: .